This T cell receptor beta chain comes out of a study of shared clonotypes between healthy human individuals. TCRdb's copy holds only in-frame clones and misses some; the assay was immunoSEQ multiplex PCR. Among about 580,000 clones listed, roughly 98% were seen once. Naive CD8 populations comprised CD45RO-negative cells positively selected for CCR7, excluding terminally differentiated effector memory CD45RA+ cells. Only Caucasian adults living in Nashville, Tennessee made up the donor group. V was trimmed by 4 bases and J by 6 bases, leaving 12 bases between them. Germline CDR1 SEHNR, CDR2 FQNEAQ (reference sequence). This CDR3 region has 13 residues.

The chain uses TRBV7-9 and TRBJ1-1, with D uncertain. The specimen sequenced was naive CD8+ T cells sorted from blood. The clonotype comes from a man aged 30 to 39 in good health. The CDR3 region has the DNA TGTGCCAGCAGCTCCACATTAGACCCTGAAGCTTTCTTT. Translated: CASSSTLDPEAFF.